This T cell receptor beta chain stems from a study of response to subunit inactivated influenza vaccine. The CDR3 spans 13 residues. Losses at the gene ends were 3 bases for V and 3 bases for J; bases not matched to a gene: 0. One entry per CDR3 protein results from TCRdb running MiXCR on the RT-PCR reads. The sample records 200,000 to 250,000 distinct CDR3 sequences, more than 10% being singletons. Sequencing was performed on non-naive T cells sorted from PBMCs, taken 14 to 15 days before vaccination. V gene TRBV12-3 or TRBV12-4 combines with J gene TRBJ1-2, with 8 bases fitting TRBD1. This clonotype was obtained from a man aged 45-65 years who received an inactivated influenza vaccine. The CDR3 DNA reads TGTGCCAGCAGTTTGACAGGGGACTATGGCTACACCTTC. It yields the protein CASSLTGDYGYTF.